These 8 T cell receptor beta chains were sequenced from one sample in a study of tumor and adjacent non-tumor tissue in lung cancer. The library came from three nested PCR rounds adapted from ARM-PCR protocols. One entry per CDR3 protein, called by TCRdb with MiXCR from the multiplex PCR reads. This sample has about 110,000 distinct CDR3 sequences, with 62% found just once. The template was RNA from unsorted bulk tissue. Distant lung tissue was collected more than 3 cm away from the tumor edge. Material: distant non-tumor lung tissue. The receptor source for this set is a man aged 60-69 years with non-small cell lung cancer.

The chain uses TRBV11-1 and TRBJ2-3; the D gene is possibly TRBD2 (6 bases). V lost 10 bases and J 15 bases, leaving 23 bases between the germline ends. Per the germline V gene, CDR1 is SGHAT and CDR2 is FQDESV (reference sequence). CDR3 length equals 12 residues. The CDR3 coding sequence is TGTGCCACGCGGGGAGGTTCGGATAGGCAATATTTT. Its translation is CATRGGSDRQYF.

Worth noting for this clonotype: The CDR3 does not close with the conserved phenylalanine or tryptophan, likely indicating a read error. This chain joins TRBV12-3 or TRBV12-4 and TRBJ1-1; D gene uncertain. The CDR3 has 13 amino acids. The germline V and J ends were trimmed by 3 bases and 1 base, with 6 bases remaining between them. The CDR3, as DNA: TGTGCCAGCAGTTTGTGCGCGAACACTGAAGCTTTCTAT. This encodes CASSLCANTEAFY.

This clonotype was picked up many times. The chain has TRBV6-5 and TRBJ2-7, with 7 bases matching TRBD1. Germline CDR1 reads MNHEY; CDR2 reads SVGAGI. The CDR3 length is 15 residues. With 6 bases clipped from V and 3 bases from J, the junction kept 11 bases outside the gene matches. The CDR3 DNA sequence: TGTGCCAGCAGGTTCAAGGGGGCTGGTGTCTACGAGCAGTACTTC. Its translation is CASRFKGAGVYEQYF.

On this clonotype: The CDR3 does not close with the conserved phenylalanine or tryptophan, likely indicating a read error. The chain links TRBV4-1 to TRBJ1-5; the D gene is possibly TRBD1 (6 bases). Trimming stripped 6 bases from V and 1 base from J, with 19 bases between. The CDR3 is 17 residues long. Germline V gene sequence: CDR1 MGHRA, CDR2 YSYEKL. Here the CDR3 reads CASSLSVTGMSNQPQHL. The CDR3 region has the DNA TGCGCCAGCAGTCTTTCCGTTACAGGGATGAGCAATCAGCCCCAGCATCTT.

As for this clonotype: Mismatch with germline at one junction end may stem from a read error. This chain links TRBV2 with TRBJ2-2; D uncertain. The germline CDR1 and CDR2 sequences are SNHLY and FYNNEI. The CDR3 runs to 14 residues. CDR3 coding DNA: TGTGTCAGCAGGAGCGAAATGTACACCGGGGAGCTGTTTTTT. Translated: CVSRSEMYTGELFF.

Comments on this clonotype: A read error may account for a junction end that differs from germline. This chain joins TRBV2 and TRBJ2-1, with D unclear. CDR1 is SNHLY, CDR2 FYNNEI, per germline. The CDR3 consists of 13 residues. DNA of the CDR3: TGTGCCAGCAGTGTTTCGGGTAACAATGAGCAATCCTTC. This gives the protein CASSVSGNNEQSF.

About this clonotype: One end of the junction fails to match germline, which may point to a read error. The rearrangement links TRBV29-1 to TRBJ1-3; D is perhaps TRBD1 (5 bases). This CDR3 is 14 amino acids long. From germline, CDR1 is SQVTM and CDR2 ANQGSEA. In nucleotides, the CDR3 is TGCAGTGCCGGCTTGGGGCATTCTGGAGACACCATATATTTT. This codes for CSAGLGHSGDTIYF.

This clonotype was seen many times. The rearrangement uses TRBV6-1 and TRBJ2-1; the D is unclear. With 4 bases removed from V and 4 bases from J, the gap between germline ends came to 8 bases. Germline loops: CDR1 MNHNS, CDR2 SASEGT. This CDR3 is 13 amino acids long. Written as DNA, the CDR3 is TGTGCCAGCAGTGTCGGAGAATACAATGAGCAGTTCTTC. This gives the protein CASSVGEYNEQFF.